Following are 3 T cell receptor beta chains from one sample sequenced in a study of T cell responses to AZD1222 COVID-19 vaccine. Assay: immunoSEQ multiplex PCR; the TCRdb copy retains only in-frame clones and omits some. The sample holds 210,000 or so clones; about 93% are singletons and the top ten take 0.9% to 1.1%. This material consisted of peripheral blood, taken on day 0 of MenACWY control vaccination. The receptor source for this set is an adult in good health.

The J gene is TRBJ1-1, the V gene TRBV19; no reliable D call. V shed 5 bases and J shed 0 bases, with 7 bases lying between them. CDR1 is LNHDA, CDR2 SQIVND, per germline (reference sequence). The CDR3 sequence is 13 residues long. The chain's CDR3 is CASSPRLNTEAFF. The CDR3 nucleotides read TGTGCCAGTAGTCCCCGGTTGAACACTGAAGCTTTCTTT.

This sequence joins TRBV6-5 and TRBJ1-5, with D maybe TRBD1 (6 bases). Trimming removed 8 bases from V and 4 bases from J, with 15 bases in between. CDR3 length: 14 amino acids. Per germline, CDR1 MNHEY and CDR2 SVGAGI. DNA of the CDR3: TGTGCCAGCGGTCTAAGACAGGAAAATCAGCCCCAGCATTTT. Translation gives CASGLRQENQPQHF.

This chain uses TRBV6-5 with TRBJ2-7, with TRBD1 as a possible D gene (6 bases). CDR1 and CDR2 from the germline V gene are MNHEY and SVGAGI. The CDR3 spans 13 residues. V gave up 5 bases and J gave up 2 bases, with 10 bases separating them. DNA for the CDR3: TGTGCCAGCAGTAGGTCAGGGGCCTACGAGCAGTACTTC. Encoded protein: CASSRSGAYEQYF.